The T cell receptor beta chain described here comes from a study of blood T cell repertoires in COVID-19. As for the study in general: Sample material is recorded as cDNA or gDNA derived from T cells, B-cell-depleted T cells, or PBMCs.

Germline CDR1 MNHEY, CDR2 SMNVEV (reference sequence). Trimming took off 5 bases at V and 2 bases at J, with 6 bases between the two ends. The CDR3 extends over 12 amino acids. Measured with immunoSEQ multiplex PCR; TCRdb has only the in-frame clones, and not every one. The repertoire holds 110,000 or so clones, with approximately 87% as singletons. This clone has a single count. The genes are TRBV27 and TRBJ2-5; the D is unclear. The clonotype comes from a man aged 65 to 85 who had recovered from COVID-19. What was sequenced was peripheral blood. As DNA, the CDR3 is TGTGCCAGCAGTCACCTACAAGAGACCCAGTACTTC. Translation gives CASSHLQETQYF.